This entry describes one T cell receptor beta chain. Its specificity is not known. The data are from a study of PD-1 blockade in classical Hodgkin lymphoma. Here immunoSEQ multiplex PCR was the method, and the copy in TCRdb shows in-frame clones only, minus some. The table shows some 15,000 clones, with 88% occurring only once. The time point was: cycle 4 day 1 (C4D1), after 5 to 7 weeks of nivolumab. The patients all showed relapse after autologous stem cell transplantation, while their brentuximab vedotin exposure varied. Purification of CD4+ T cells from thawed PBMCs was achieved by magnetic negative selection. Study outcomes and limitations: In CD4+ cells, TCR diversity went up significantly by C4D1, but in CD8+ cells it did not.

CDR1 and CDR2 (germline): SGHVS, FNYEAQ. Trimming took 2 bases from V and 4 from J, leaving 6 bases between them. The CDR3 runs 13 residues. The sequencing used CD4+ T cells from blood, collected before the fourth cycle of nivolumab. The chain joins TRBV7-6 to TRBJ1-5; D call uncertain. The sequence was collected from a human donor with classical Hodgkin lymphoma. The CDR3 DNA reads as TGTGCCAGCAGCTTAAGCGAGAATCAGCCCCAGCATTTT. This gives the protein CASSLSENQPQHF.